One sample yielded the 9 T cell receptor beta chains listed below, sequenced in a study of blood T cells in healthy people across ages (dated by TCRdb to the mid-2010s). Library preparation employed 5' RACE. Sequencing used an Illumina HiSeq 2500. A second PCR of roughly 7 to 12 cycles was performed with a sample-barcoded 5' primer and a J-beta primer mix. The public reads were quality trimmed at Q25 with fastp and then assembled into clones with MiXCR by TCRdb, keeping productive beta chains. Every entry covers one CDR3 protein and lists the most common genes and DNA from its rows. Counted in this sample were about 1.8 million distinct CDR3 sequences; about 50% of them appeared once. Around 2.1% of the sample is in the top ten clones. The sequenced sample consisted of blood. The receptors originated from a woman aged 40 to 55 in good health.

This clonotype was seen only a few times. V usage is TRBV7-2 and J usage is TRBJ2-3, with 10 nucleotides matching TRBD1. This CDR3 is 15 amino acids long. The trim removed 5 bases at V and 4 bases at J, leaving 6 bases unmatched. Germline CDR1 is SGHTA and CDR2 is FQGNSA. The CDR3 spells CASSRDGQGADTQYF. The DNA of the CDR3 is TGTGCCAGCAGCCGGGACGGACAGGGGGCAGATACGCAGTATTTT.

The chain is built from TRBV20-1 and TRBJ2-7; 7 positions match TRBD1. Trimming removed 3 bases from V and 7 bases from J; junction bases left unmatched: 15. CDR1 and CDR2 from the germline V gene are DFQATT and SNEGSKA (reference sequence). The CDR3 has 15 amino acids. The CDR3 coding sequence is TGCAGTGCTAGCCGTGAAGGGGGCCTAACGGGAGAGCAGTACTTC. Protein: CSASREGGLTGEQYF.

The gene calls are TRBV10-3 and TRBJ1-2; 12 bases line up with TRBD1. The CDR3 extends over 16 amino acids. Germline V gene data show CDR1 as ENHRY and CDR2 as SYGVKD. J was trimmed by 2 bases and V by 5 bases; bases with no gene match: 6. The CDR3 DNA sequence: TGTGCCATCAGTACCGGGACAGGGGGCTTCAACTATGGCTACACCTTC. Translated, it gives CAISTGTGGFNYGYTF.

This clonotype has more than one count but fewer than ten. The chain links TRBV6-2 or TRBV6-3 to TRBJ2-7, with a weak D call TRBD1 (5 bases). The V and J ends lost 0 bases and 7 bases respectively, with 13 bases between them. Germline CDR1 MNHEY, CDR2 SVGEGT. CDR3 length equals 14 residues. CDR3 nucleotide sequence: TGTGCCAGCAGTTACTCGGGGCATCAGAATGAGCAGTACTTC. Amino acid sequence: CASSYSGHQNEQYF.

The genes are TRBV6-6 and TRBJ1-6; the match to TRBD1 covers 8 bases. Germline V lookup: CDR1 MNHNY, CDR2 SVGAGI (reference sequence). CDR3 size: 15 residues. Trimming cost V 2 bases and J 9 bases; bases outside gene matches: 6. CDR3 loop: CASSYGQGRGSPLHF. CDR3 sequence (DNA): TGTGCCAGCAGTTACGGACAGGGACGGGGTTCACCCCTCCACTTT.

About this clonotype itself: It is unclear where the CDR3 begins or ends on the DNA, so no DNA is shown, and the CDR3 is as TCRdb lists it. The chain recombines TRBV4-3 with TRBJ2-6. The germline V gene has CDR1 LGHNA and CDR2 YSLEER. The CDR3 spans 23 residues, counting both ends. CDR3 amino acids: CASSQARPTLWYTFGSGTNVLTF.

The J gene is TRBJ2-5, the V gene TRBV29-1; perhaps TRBD1 as D (7 bases). Germline CDR1 is SQVTM and CDR2 is ANQGSEA. Trimming stripped 2 bases from V and 7 bases from J, with 11 bases between. The CDR3 has 12 amino acids. CDR3 residues: CSVERQGGTQYF. The CDR3 DNA reads TGCAGCGTTGAACGCCAGGGGGGGACCCAGTACTTC. Looking up the rest from reference TRBV29-1 and TRBJ2-5 gives the full variable domain: SAVISQKPSRDICQRGTSLTIQCQVDSQVTMMFWYRQQPGQSLTLIATANQGSEATYESGFVIDKFPISRPNLTFSTLTVSNMSPEDSSIYLCSVERQGGTQYFGPGTRLLVL.

The chain joins TRBV7-9 to TRBJ1-5; unclear D gene. The CDR3 consists of 15 residues. The V end was cut by 4 bases, the J end by 4 bases, with 14 bases between. Looked up from germline, CDR1 is SEHNR and CDR2 is FQNEAQ (reference sequence). CDR3 nucleotide sequence: TGTGCCAGCAGCTCCCAACAACATGGGAATCAGCCCCAGCATTTT. It encodes CASSSQQHGNQPQHF.

This clonotype was detected many times. The genes are TRBV5-1 and TRBJ2-6, with 9 positions matching TRBD1. From germline, CDR1 is SGHRS and CDR2 YFSETQ. The CDR3 sequence is 17 residues long. V trimming: 4 bases; J trimming: 0 bases; junction bases outside the gene matches: 5. CDR3 DNA sequence: TGCGCCAGCAGCGGGACAGGGACGCTCTCTGGGGCCAACGTCCTGACTTTC. It yields the protein CASSGTGTLSGANVLTF.